Presented here are 18 T cell receptor beta chains from one specimen sequenced in a study of control samples from healthy donors and cancer patients. TCRdb's copy holds only in-frame clones and misses some; the assay was immunoSEQ multiplex PCR. The sample lists roughly 100,000 clones, roughly four fifths occurring once. The sequenced material came from blood. The receptor set was obtained from a woman in her 50s in good health.

J is TRBJ2-3 and V is TRBV19; 7 nucleotides align to TRBD2. CDR1 and CDR2 from the germline V gene are LNHDA and SQIVND (reference sequence). The CDR3 is 15 amino acids. The J segment lost 6 bases and the V segment lost 6 bases, leaving 12 bases of the junction unmatched. CDR3 sequence reads: CASSIWAGAGDTQYF. The DNA of the CDR3 is TGTGCCAGTAGCATTTGGGCGGGAGCGGGTGATACGCAGTATTTT.

The chain combines TRBV6-5 with TRBJ1-5; D is possibly TRBD1 (5 bases). The CDR3 consists of 13 residues. The germline V gene has CDR1 MNHEY and CDR2 SVGAGI. V was clipped by 6 bases and J by 4 bases, with 10 bases between them. CDR3 DNA sequence: TGTGCCAGCAGGTGGGGCGCGAATCAGCCCCAGCATTTT. Translated: CASRWGANQPQHF.

The V call is TRBV2, the J call TRBJ1-5; the match to TRBD1 covers 9 bases. V lost 6 bases to trimming and J lost 5 bases; unmatched junction nucleotides: 2. Germline loops: CDR1 SNHLY, CDR2 FYNNEI. The CDR3 contains 13 residues. Here the CDR3 DNA reads TGTGCCAGCAGGGGACAGGGTGATCAGCCCCAGCATTTT. Translating it yields CASRGQGDQPQHF.

This clone appeared a single time. The chain carries TRBV27 and TRBJ2-3; D gene ambiguous. Germline CDR1 and CDR2: MNHEY and SMNVEV (reference sequence). Trimming shortened V by 3 bases and J by 6 bases, and 4 bases separated the two germline ends. The CDR3 consists of 11 residues. The chain's CDR3 is CASSLFDTQYF. CDR3 in DNA: TGTGCCAGCAGTTTGTTTGATACGCAGTATTTT.

The rearrangement links TRBV6-2 or TRBV6-3 to TRBJ2-5, with 15 bases aligning to TRBD2. V dropped 6 bases and J dropped 7; count of bases not matched to a gene: 9. CDR1 is MNHEY, CDR2 SVGEGT, per germline. This CDR3 region has 16 residues. The CDR3 DNA reads TGTGCCAGCAGCCAAGGACTAGCGGGGGGGTTAGGGACCCAGTACTTC. It yields the protein CASSQGLAGGLGTQYF.

This clone was picked up one time. The DNA of the CDR3 is TGTGCCAGCAGCTTAGGTTTACTAAATGCCAATGAGCAGTTCTTC. Translated, it gives CASSLGLLNANEQFF. The rearrangement joins TRBV7-2 to TRBJ2-1; no definite D call. V lost 1 base and J lost 6, with 13 bases in between. CDR3 length equals 15 residues. Germline-derived CDR1 and CDR2 are SGHTA and FQGNSA.

The V and J genes are TRBV11-3 and TRBJ2-1, with D possibly matching TRBD2 (6 bases). V dropped 4 bases and J dropped 7 bases, with 20 bases sitting between them. There are 16 residues in the CDR3. Germline CDR1 is SGHNT and CDR2 is YENEEA. Here the CDR3 reads CASSSERDFPANEQFF. CDR3 nucleotides: TGTGCCAGCAGCTCCGAACGGGACTTTCCCGCGAATGAGCAGTTCTTC.

The chain has TRBV9 and TRBJ2-5; D not certain. Germline values: CDR1 SGDLS, CDR2 YYNGEE. V was shortened by 0 bases and J by 2 bases, with 11 bases between the two germline ends. There are 15 residues in the CDR3. The CDR3 is CASSVAHGGQETQYF. The DNA for the CDR3 is TGTGCCAGCAGCGTAGCCCACGGTGGGCAAGAGACCCAGTACTTC.

The chain recombines TRBV2 with TRBJ1-2; the D gene is possibly TRBD1 (5 bases). This CDR3 comprises 13 residues. Looked up from germline, CDR1 is SNHLY and CDR2 is FYNNEI. Trimming pared 8 bases from V and 7 bases from J, leaving 17 bases between. CDR3 nucleotide sequence: TGTGCCAGCGGTAGGCAAGGGGCGTCTGGCTACACCTTC. This encodes CASGRQGASGYTF.

The chain combines TRBV6-6 with TRBJ2-7, with 9 bases matching TRBD2. V trimming: 4 bases; J trimming: 1 base; junction bases outside the gene matches: 8. This CDR3 contains 16 residues. From germline, CDR1 is MNHNY and CDR2 SVGAGI (reference sequence). CDR3 region: CASSSQTSGISYEQYF. In nucleotides, the CDR3 is TGTGCCAGCAGTTCTCAGACTAGCGGTATTTCCTACGAGCAGTACTTC.

This CDR3 reads CASSAPTGTGGSYNEQFF. The CDR3 DNA reads TGTGCCAGCAGTGCACCAACCGGGACAGGGGGCTCCTACAATGAGCAGTTCTTC. The chain is built from TRBV2 and TRBJ2-1; 11 bases are a match to TRBD1. This CDR3 has 18 residues. From germline, CDR1 is SNHLY and CDR2 FYNNEI. Unmatched junction bases numbered 8, after V lost 4 bases and J lost 0 bases. The variable domain in full, completed from reference TRBV2 and TRBJ2-1, reads EPEVTQTPSHQVTQMGQEVILRCVPISNHLYFYWYRQILGQKVEFLVSFYNNEISEKSEIFDDQFSVERPDGSNFTLKIRSTKLEDSAMYFCASSAPTGTGGSYNEQFFGPGTRLTVL.

The chain joins TRBV9 to TRBJ1-3; maybe TRBD1 (6 bases). The CDR3 runs 15 residues. The ends were cut back, 3 bases at V and 0 bases at J, with 10 bases in the middle. Germline V CDR1 and CDR2: SGDLS, YYNGEE. In nucleotides, the CDR3 is TGTGCCAGCAGCGGAGGACAGAGCTCTGGAAACACCATATATTTT. Translated, it gives CASSGGQSSGNTIYF.

The rearrangement uses TRBV10-3 and TRBJ2-7; no reliable D call. Germline V gene sequence: CDR1 ENHRY, CDR2 SYGVKD. This CDR3 has 15 residues. Trimming took off 0 bases at V and 4 bases at J, with 13 bases between the two ends. The CDR3: CAISESGVFRYEQYF. As DNA, the CDR3 is TGTGCCATCAGTGAGTCTGGGGTTTTCAGGTACGAGCAGTACTTC.

The chain uses TRBV9 and TRBJ1-5; weak D call: TRBD1 (5 bases). CDR1 is SGDLS and CDR2 is YYNGEE in the germline V gene. The CDR3 is 15 amino acids. Deletions cut 2 bases from V and 7 bases from J, with 16 bases between. CDR3 nucleotides: TGTGCCAGCAGCGTGGGGTCGGGGGACCTACAGCCCCAGCATTTT. This gives the protein CASSVGSGDLQPQHF.

V usage is TRBV7-3 and J usage is TRBJ2-2, with D perhaps matching TRBD1 (6 bases). Germline CDR1 and CDR2: SGHTA and FQGTGA. This CDR3 region has 15 residues. With 2 bases removed from V and 1 base from J, the gap between germline ends came to 8 bases. The CDR3 reads CASSLSGQNTGELFF. The DNA of the CDR3 is TGTGCCAGCAGCTTATCGGGACAGAACACCGGGGAGCTGTTTTTT.

The rearrangement joins TRBV19 to TRBJ1-6; 7 bases map to TRBD1. The CDR3 totals 15 residues. The V gene's germline CDR1 is LNHDA and CDR2 SQIVND (reference sequence). After removal of 6 bases from V and 5 bases from J, the junction contained 7 bases not matched to a gene. Here the CDR3 DNA reads TGTGCCAGTAGCCCAAGGGGGCGCGATAATTCACCCCTCCACTTT. This translates into CASSPRGRDNSPLHF. The full variable domain, in which reference TRBV19 and TRBJ1-6 provide the parts outside the CDR3, is DGGITQSPKYLFRKEGQNVTLSCEQNLNHDAMYWYRQDPGQGLRLIYYSQIVNDFQKGDIAEGYSVSREKKESFPLTVTSAQKNPTAFYLCASSPRGRDNSPLHFGNGTRLTVT.

This chain uses TRBV10-2 with TRBJ2-1, with 8 bases that match TRBD1. The germline CDR1 and CDR2 sequences are WSHSY and SAAADI. The CDR3 contains 16 residues. With V trimmed by 4 bases and J by 6 bases, 11 bases remained unmatched. CDR3 in amino acids: CASSVDRGGIVNEQFF. The DNA for the CDR3 is TGCGCCAGCAGTGTAGACAGGGGCGGGATAGTCAATGAGCAGTTCTTC.

In the case of this clone: In the same sample, other DNA sequences code for this CDR3. The rearrangement links TRBV3-1 (or the pseudogene TRBV3-2) to TRBJ1-4; TRBD1 is a possible D gene (5 bases). Germline V gene lookup returns CDR1 LGHDT and CDR2 YNNKEL (reference sequence). The CDR3 is 14 amino acids. Trimming took off 3 bases at V and 8 bases at J, with 13 bases between the two ends. This chain's CDR3 is CASSQEVGGEKLFF. In nucleotides, the CDR3 is TGTGCCAGCAGCCAGGAGGTGGGGGGAGAAAAACTGTTTTTT.